The 19 T cell receptor beta chains below come from one sample, sequenced in a study of blood T cell repertoires in COVID-19. The data were produced by immunoSEQ multiplex PCR, yet TCRdb's version contains in-frame clones alone and is incomplete. The data show tens of thousands of clones, around four fifths seen once. Sequenced sample: peripheral blood. Receptors were obtained from a human donor in a cohort sampled during active COVID-19.

The chain combines TRBV7-6 with TRBJ2-5, with a possible D match to TRBD2 (6 bases). This CDR3 region has 15 residues. The V gene lost 1 base and the J gene lost 5 bases, with 14 bases spanning the gap. CDR1 SGHVS and CDR2 FNYEAQ come from the germline V gene. Here the CDR3 DNA reads TGTGCCAGCAGCTTAGGGGCCTCCGGGGGTGAGACCCAGTACTTC. Translated: CASSLGASGGETQYF. Drawing the rest from reference TRBV7-6 and TRBJ2-5, the complete variable domain is GAGVSQSPRYKVTKRGQDVALRCDPISGHVSLYWYRQALGQGPEFLTYFNYEAQQDKSGLPNDRFSAERPEGSISTLTIQRTEQRDSAMYRCASSLGASGGETQYFGPGTRLLVL.

The gene calls are TRBV5-4 and TRBJ2-5, with 11 bases that match TRBD1. Germline CDR1 is SGHNT and CDR2 is YYREEE (reference sequence). CDR3 length: 17 amino acids. Trimming cost V 5 bases and J 2 bases; bases outside gene matches: 11. DNA for the CDR3: TGTGCCAGCAGTGATGTTGGACAGGGGGCCTCACAAGAGACCCAGTACTTC. Translation gives CASSDVGQGASQETQYF.

The V gene is TRBV27, the J gene TRBJ2-7; 7 bases agree with TRBD1. Trimming took 2 bases from V and 0 from J; bases not matched to a gene: 7. Germline-derived CDR1 and CDR2 are MNHEY and SMNVEV (reference sequence). The CDR3 extends over 16 amino acids. CDR3 in amino acids: CASSLTPQGVSYEQYF. The CDR3 DNA sequence: TGTGCCAGCAGTTTAACCCCCCAGGGGGTCTCCTACGAGCAGTACTTC.

This sequence joins TRBV10-1 and TRBJ1-5, with a tentative D call TRBD1 (5 bases). CDR3 size: 16 residues. The germline V and J ends were trimmed by 6 bases and 3 bases, with 18 bases remaining between them. The V gene's germline CDR1 is WNHNN and CDR2 SYGVQD (reference sequence). The CDR3: CASSGRGGIVNQPQHF. The DNA of the CDR3 is TGCGCCAGCAGCGGACGTGGGGGGATTGTCAATCAGCCCCAGCATTTT.

The rearrangement uses TRBV18 and TRBJ1-2; D not resolved. Germline V gives CDR1 KGHSH, CDR2 LQKENI. This CDR3 region has 14 residues. Trimming took 3 bases from V and 2 from J, leaving 10 bases between them. The CDR3 here is CASSPSPRNYGYTF. The CDR3 bases are TGTGCCAGCTCACCCTCCCCCAGGAACTATGGCTACACCTTC.

This clone was seen a single time. This chain uses TRBV27 with TRBJ2-3, with 12 positions matching TRBD2. Germline CDR1 is MNHEY and CDR2 is SMNVEV (reference sequence). The V gene end was trimmed by 6 bases and the J gene end by 0 bases; junction bases not matched to a gene: 4. The CDR3 is 16 residues long. The CDR3 loop reads CASRFGLAGSTDTQYF. CDR3 bases: TGTGCCAGCAGATTCGGACTAGCGGGAAGCACAGATACGCAGTATTTT.

The J gene is TRBJ2-7, the V gene TRBV14, with D perhaps TRBD1 (5 bases). This CDR3 is 14 amino acids long. Germline-derived CDR1 and CDR2 are SGHDN and FVKESK. V shed 4 bases and J shed 0 bases, with 10 bases lying between them. The CDR3 DNA sequence: TGTGCCAGCAGCCGAGAGACAGCCTCCTACGAGCAGTACTTC. Translated, it gives CASSRETASYEQYF.

The chain joins TRBV12-3 or TRBV12-4 to TRBJ1-1; weak D call: TRBD1 (5 bases). This CDR3 has 13 residues. V was shortened by 3 bases and J by 3 bases, with 8 bases between the two germline ends. The CDR3 region is CASSFWGDTEAFF. CDR3 bases: TGTGCCAGCAGTTTCTGGGGGGACACTGAAGCTTTCTTT.

This clone appeared a single time. This chain uses TRBV27 with TRBJ2-1, with D possibly being TRBD1 (6 bases). The CDR3 has 13 amino acids. Trimming removed 5 bases from V and 11 bases from J, with 16 bases in between. Germline V gene data show CDR1 as MNHEY and CDR2 as SMNVEV (reference sequence). For the CDR3, the DNA is TGTGCCAGCAGTGACCCCCCCGGGACACAGCAGTTCTTC. This codes for CASSDPPGTQQFF.

The chain combines TRBV5-7 with TRBJ2-1; D possibly corresponds to TRBD2 (7 bases). TRBV5-7 counts as an open reading frame of uncertain function. V lost 7 bases and J lost 10, with 24 bases in between. The CDR3 has 15 residues. CDR3 in DNA: TGTGCCAGCGCCACGGAGGGGGGGGGCGGAGTAGAGCAGTTCTTC. Translating it yields CASATEGGGGVEQFF.

In this sample, this clone turned up a few times. V gene TRBV19 combines with J gene TRBJ1-4, with D hard to call. The V gene lost 3 bases and the J gene lost 8 bases, with 13 bases spanning the gap. Germline V gene sequence: CDR1 LNHDA, CDR2 SQIVND (reference sequence). This CDR3 comprises 14 residues. This CDR3 is CASSMVYAREKLFF. CDR3 DNA sequence: TGTGCCAGTAGTATGGTCTACGCCCGGGAAAAACTGTTTTTT.

This chain connects TRBV5-1 to TRBJ1-4; D uncertain. V lost 0 bases and J 4 bases, leaving 7 bases between the germline ends. From germline, CDR1 is SGHRS and CDR2 YFSETQ. This CDR3 contains 14 residues. CDR3 in amino acids: CASSLGQNNEKLFF. The CDR3 coding sequence is TGCGCCAGCAGCTTGGGGCAGAATAATGAAAAACTGTTTTTT.

This clone was seen a handful of times. The DNA for the CDR3 is TGTGCCAGCAGTTACAGGGAAGGTGAAGCTTTCTTT. It codes for CASSYREGEAFF. The chain recombines TRBV2 with TRBJ1-1; possibly TRBD1 for D (6 bases). Germline CDR1 is SNHLY and CDR2 is FYNNEI. The germline V and J ends were trimmed by 5 bases and 7 bases, with 11 bases remaining between them. The CDR3 runs to 12 residues.

V is TRBV4-3 and J is TRBJ2-6; tentative D call: TRBD1 (8 bases). V was pared by 0 bases and J by 0 bases, with 12 bases between. The CDR3 extends over 18 amino acids. Germline V gene data show CDR1 as LGHNA and CDR2 as YSLEER. The CDR3 here is CASSQEYRGGSGANVLTF. The CDR3, as DNA: TGCGCCAGCAGCCAAGAGTACAGGGGGGGCTCTGGGGCCAACGTCCTGACTTTC.

The V gene is TRBV30, the J gene TRBJ2-1; the match to TRBD2 covers 9 bases. CDR3 size: 15 residues. Germline V CDR1 and CDR2: GTSNPN, SVGIG (reference sequence). Germline trimming cut 0 bases from V and 5 bases from J; bases unmatched to any gene: 5. CDR3 DNA: TGTGCCTGGAGTGTAAGCCTAGCGGGAAACAATGAGCAGTTCTTC. Its translation: CAWSVSLAGNNEQFF.

The chain combines TRBV27 with TRBJ1-2, with unresolved D. Trimming removed 6 bases at V and 1 base at J, with 21 bases between. The germline V gene has CDR1 MNHEY and CDR2 SMNVEV (reference sequence). The CDR3 length is 17 residues. This chain's CDR3 is CASSSLLGLEGNYGYTF. The CDR3 DNA is TGTGCCAGCAGCTCCCTATTGGGCCTAGAGGGTAACTATGGCTACACCTTC.

This clone was found a few times. The chain joins TRBV3-1 (or the pseudogene TRBV3-2) to TRBJ2-7, with D possibly matching TRBD1 (5 bases). V lost 4 bases, J lost 5 bases, and 12 bases lay in between. The germline gives CDR1 LGHDT, CDR2 YNNKEL (reference sequence). The CDR3 totals 13 residues. This CDR3 reads CASSPPTVNEQYF. The DNA of the CDR3 is TGTGCCAGCAGCCCTCCGACAGTAAACGAGCAGTACTTC.

The chain combines TRBV5-1 with TRBJ2-5; 8 nucleotides align to TRBD1. The germline CDR1 and CDR2 sequences are SGHRS and YFSETQ. The CDR3 length is 14 residues. V gave up 7 bases and J gave up 4 bases; unmatched junction bases: 9. In DNA form, the CDR3 reads TGCGCCAGCCGTGGGCAGGGGGCTTTAGAGACCCAGTACTTC. Translating gives CASRGQGALETQYF.

This chain connects TRBV5-1 to TRBJ2-7; D gene ambiguous. CDR1 and CDR2 from the germline V gene are SGHRS and YFSETQ. Between the trimmed V and J ends, which lost 1 base and 6 bases, there was a span of 11 bases. The CDR3 has 13 amino acids. This chain's CDR3 is CASSLNSGPEQYF. In DNA, the CDR3 is TGCGCCAGCAGCTTGAATTCGGGTCCCGAGCAGTACTTC.